Given below is one T cell receptor (beta chain) in context. This receptor's antigen is unknown. Per-base qualities were not stored, and no clone one base away is much larger. This entry is derived from a study of blood T cell repertoires in COVID-19 (TCRdb year 2020). In the study overall: The collaborator samples originated in the United States, Italy and Spain and spanned the acute and convalescent phases of COVID-19. Subjects who had been exposed to COVID-19, were actively infected with it, or had recovered from it provided the deeply sampled blood TCRbeta repertoires that made up the dataset. The sample metadata nearly always contained a de-identified subject ID, COVID-19 status, age in years and sex. The repertoires were released in a freely available public database intended as a resource for research on the immune response to SARS-CoV-2. Where HLA class I and class II types were available, the types were taken from metadata supplied by the sample provider, not from assay-based typing. The prospective study material was composed of cDNA or gDNA derived from T cells, B-cell-depleted T cells, or PBMCs. The samples were drawn from the first 160 participants of the ongoing ImmuneRACE study and from roughly 1,300 subjects provided by 6 global collaborators.

TCRbeta CDR3 regions were amplified from genomic DNA using the immunoSEQ Assay, a bias-controlled multiplex PCR. From the authors' description of their analysis: Within the assay, amplification of reference gene primers was used to estimate how many nucleated cells each sample contained. To quantify the absolute abundance of each unique TCRbeta CDR3 rearrangement, sequence reads were collapsed and filtered. For each sample, productive Simpson clonality was calculated as the square root of Simpson's diversity index across productive rearrangements. Here the immuneACCESS table is served through TCRdb, limited to in-frame sequences with V and J called. Missing clones are a known gap in these copies; in checked studies unresolved V genes cover under half, and the rest lacks a known reason. The DNA was the basis for D and trimming; V, J and clone size are from that table. This sample has about 210,000 clones in its table, and approximately 88% of those were observed once. The ten largest clones capture around 2.5% of the sample.

The CDR3 covers 13 residues, taking in both the cysteine and the phenylalanine. Here the CDR3 DNA is all that survives: 39 bases in frame from base 1. CDR1 and CDR2 are drawn from the germline V gene: ENHRY, SYGVKD. A distance of 3 bases separates the germline ends of V and J, which lose 3 bases and 0 bases respectively. Participants in the prospective study were enrolled through a virtual design, were aged roughly 18 to 100 years, and lived in fewer than 30 United States geographic areas. Cohort assignment in the prospective study relied on participant-reported clinical history from a screening survey and a study questionnaire. Each participant in the prospective study had whole blood, serum and a nasopharyngeal or oropharyngeal swab collected by mobile phlebotomists. Participants in the prospective study had the option to provide additional blood draws and questionnaires over a roughly two-month period. Blood samples from the prospective study were shipped frozen or at room temperature prior to DNA extraction.

The paper's findings and limits, for the study overall: How much clinical and demographic metadata was included differed by source and by participant, and the metadata was provided uncurated.

This sequence uses TRBV10-3 and TRBJ1-5; the D gene is unclear. The TCR sequence derives from a woman between 35 and 50 years old with acute COVID-19. The source material was PBMCs or T cells enriched from blood (not recorded which). This receptor has the CDR3 CAISDYSNQPQHF. At the DNA level, the sequence is TGTGCCATCAGTGACTATAGCAATCAGCCCCAGCATTTT.